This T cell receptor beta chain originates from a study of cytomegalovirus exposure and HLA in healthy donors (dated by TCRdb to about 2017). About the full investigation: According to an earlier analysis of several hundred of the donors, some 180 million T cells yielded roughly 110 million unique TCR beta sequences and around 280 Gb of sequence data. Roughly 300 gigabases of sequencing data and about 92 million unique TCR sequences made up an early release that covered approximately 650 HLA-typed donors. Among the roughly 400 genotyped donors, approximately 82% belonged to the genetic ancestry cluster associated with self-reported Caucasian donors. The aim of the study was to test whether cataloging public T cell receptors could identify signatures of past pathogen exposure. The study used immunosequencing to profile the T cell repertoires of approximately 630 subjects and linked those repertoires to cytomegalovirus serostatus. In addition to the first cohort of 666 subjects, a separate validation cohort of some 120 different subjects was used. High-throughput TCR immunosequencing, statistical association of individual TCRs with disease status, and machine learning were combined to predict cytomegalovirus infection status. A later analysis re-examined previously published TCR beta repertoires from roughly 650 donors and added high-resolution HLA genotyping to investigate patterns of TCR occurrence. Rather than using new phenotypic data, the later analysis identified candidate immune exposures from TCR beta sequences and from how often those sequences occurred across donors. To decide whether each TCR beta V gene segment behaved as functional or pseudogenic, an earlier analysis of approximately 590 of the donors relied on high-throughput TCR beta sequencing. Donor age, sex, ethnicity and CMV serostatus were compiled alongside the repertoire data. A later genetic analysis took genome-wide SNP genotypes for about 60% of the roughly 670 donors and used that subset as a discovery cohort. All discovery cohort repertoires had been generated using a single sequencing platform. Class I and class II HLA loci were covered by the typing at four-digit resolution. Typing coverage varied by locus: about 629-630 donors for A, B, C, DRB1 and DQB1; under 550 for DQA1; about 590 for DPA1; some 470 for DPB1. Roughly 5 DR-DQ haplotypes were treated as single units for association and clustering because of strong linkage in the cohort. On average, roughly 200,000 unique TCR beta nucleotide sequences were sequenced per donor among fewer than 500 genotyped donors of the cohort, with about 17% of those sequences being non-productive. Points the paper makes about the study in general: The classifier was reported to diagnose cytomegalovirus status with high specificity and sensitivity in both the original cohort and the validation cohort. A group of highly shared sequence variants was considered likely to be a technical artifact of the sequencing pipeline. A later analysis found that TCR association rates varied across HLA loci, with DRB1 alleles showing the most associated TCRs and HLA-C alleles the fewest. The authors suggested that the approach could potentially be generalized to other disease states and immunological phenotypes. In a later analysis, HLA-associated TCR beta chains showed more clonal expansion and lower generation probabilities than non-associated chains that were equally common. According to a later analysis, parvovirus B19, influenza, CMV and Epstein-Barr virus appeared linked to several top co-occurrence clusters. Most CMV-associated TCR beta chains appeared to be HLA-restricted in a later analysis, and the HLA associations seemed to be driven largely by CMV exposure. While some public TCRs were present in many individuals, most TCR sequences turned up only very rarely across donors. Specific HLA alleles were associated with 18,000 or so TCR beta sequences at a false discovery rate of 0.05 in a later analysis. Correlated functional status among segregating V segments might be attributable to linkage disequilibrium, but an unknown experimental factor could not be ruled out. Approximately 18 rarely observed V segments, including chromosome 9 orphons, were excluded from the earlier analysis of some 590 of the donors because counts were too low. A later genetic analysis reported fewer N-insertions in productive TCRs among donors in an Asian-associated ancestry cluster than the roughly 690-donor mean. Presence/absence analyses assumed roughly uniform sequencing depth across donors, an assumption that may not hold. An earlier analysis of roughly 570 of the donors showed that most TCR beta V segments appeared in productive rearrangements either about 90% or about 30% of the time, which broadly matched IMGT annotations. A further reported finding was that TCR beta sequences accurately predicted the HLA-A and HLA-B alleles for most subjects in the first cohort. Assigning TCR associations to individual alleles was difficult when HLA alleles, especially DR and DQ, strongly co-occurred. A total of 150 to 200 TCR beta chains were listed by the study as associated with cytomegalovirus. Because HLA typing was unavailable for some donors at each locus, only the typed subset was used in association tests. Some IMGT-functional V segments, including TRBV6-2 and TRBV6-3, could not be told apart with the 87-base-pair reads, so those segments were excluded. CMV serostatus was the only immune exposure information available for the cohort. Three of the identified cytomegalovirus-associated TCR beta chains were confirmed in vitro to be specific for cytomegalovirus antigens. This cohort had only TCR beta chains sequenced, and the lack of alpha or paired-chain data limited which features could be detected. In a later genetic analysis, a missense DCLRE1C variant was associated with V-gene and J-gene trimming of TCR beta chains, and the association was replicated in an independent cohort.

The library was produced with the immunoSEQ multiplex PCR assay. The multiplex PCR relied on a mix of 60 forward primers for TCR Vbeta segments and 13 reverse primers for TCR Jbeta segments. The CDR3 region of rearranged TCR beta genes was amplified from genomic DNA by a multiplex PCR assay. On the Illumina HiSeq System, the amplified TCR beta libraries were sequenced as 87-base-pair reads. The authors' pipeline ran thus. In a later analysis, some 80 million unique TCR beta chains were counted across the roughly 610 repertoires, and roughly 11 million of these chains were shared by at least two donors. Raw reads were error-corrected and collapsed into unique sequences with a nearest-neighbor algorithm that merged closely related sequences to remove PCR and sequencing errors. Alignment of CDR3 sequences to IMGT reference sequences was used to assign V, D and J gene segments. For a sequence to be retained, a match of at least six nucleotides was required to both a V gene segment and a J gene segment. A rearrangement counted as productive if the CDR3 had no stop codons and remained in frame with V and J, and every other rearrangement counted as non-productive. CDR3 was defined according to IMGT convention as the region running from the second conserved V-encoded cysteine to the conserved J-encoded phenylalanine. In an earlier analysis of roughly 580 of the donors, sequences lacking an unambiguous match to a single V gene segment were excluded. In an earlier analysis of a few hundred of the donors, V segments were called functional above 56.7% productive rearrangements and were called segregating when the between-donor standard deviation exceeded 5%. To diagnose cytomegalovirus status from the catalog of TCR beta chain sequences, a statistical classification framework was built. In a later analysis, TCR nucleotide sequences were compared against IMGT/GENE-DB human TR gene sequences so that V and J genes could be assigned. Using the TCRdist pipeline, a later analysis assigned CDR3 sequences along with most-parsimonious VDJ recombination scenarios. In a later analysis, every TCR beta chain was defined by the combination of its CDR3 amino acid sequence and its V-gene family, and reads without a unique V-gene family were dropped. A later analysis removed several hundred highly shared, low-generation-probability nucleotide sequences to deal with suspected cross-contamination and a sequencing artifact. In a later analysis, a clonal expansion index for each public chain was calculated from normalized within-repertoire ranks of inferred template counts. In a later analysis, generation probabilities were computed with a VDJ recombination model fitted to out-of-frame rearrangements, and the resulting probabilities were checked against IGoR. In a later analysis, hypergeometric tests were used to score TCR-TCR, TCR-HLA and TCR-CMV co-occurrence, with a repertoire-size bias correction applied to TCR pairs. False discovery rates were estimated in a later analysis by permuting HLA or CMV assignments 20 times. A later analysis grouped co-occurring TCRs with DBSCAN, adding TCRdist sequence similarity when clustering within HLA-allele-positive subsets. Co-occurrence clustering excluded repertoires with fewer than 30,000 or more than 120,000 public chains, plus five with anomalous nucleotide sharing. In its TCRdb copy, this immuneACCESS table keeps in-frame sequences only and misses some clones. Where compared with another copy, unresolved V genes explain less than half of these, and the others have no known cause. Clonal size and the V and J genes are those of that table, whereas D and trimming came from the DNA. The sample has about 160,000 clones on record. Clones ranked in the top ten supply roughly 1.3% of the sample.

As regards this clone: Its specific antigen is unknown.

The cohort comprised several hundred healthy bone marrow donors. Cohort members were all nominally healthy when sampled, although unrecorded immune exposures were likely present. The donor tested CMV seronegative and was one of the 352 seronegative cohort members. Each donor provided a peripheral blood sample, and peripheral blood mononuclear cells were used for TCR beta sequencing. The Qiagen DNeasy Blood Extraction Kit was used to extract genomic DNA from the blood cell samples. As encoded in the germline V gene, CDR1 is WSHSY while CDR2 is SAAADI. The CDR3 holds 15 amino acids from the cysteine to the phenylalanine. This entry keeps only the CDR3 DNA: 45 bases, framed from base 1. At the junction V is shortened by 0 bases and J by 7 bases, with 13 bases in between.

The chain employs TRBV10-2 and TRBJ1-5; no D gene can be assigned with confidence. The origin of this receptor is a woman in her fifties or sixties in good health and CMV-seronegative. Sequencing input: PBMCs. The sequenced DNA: TGCGCCAGCAGTGAGTCGAGAGGGCTTGAGCAGCCCCAGCATTTT. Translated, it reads CASSESRGLEQPQHF.